The rows below give T cell receptor beta chains drawn from one sample of a study of blood T cell repertoires in COVID-19. TCRdb's table, derived via immunoSEQ multiplex PCR, lists solely in-frame clones and lacks some. The table lists some 200,000 clones, around three quarters of them singletons. Sequenced material: peripheral blood. Source of these receptors: a woman between 70 and 85 years old with acute or convalescent COVID-19. CDR3s include the opening cysteine and the closing phenylalanine or tryptophan. A D gene is named only where the DNA matches it firmly. Not every row has a clone size; where given, it reads once, few, many or a size class.

v_call	clone_size	d_call	j_call	cdr3_nt	cdr3_aa
TRBV25-1	NA	NA	TRBJ2-5	TGTGCCAGCACCGACACCGTCCAAGAGACCCAGTACTTC	CASTDTVQETQYF
TRBV15	NA	NA	TRBJ1-5	TGTGCCACCAGCAGAGATATTTTGACGAACGGGCAGCCCCAGCATTTT	CATSRDILTNGQPQHF
TRBV24-1	once	TRBD1	TRBJ1-2	TGTGCCACCAGTGACCGGACAGGGGGGTATGGCTACACCTTC	CATSDRTGGYGYTF
TRBV7-2	NA	NA	TRBJ1-5	TGTGCCAGCAGCTTAGAATTCCAGAGCAATCAGCCCCAGCATTTT	CASSLEFQSNQPQHF
TRBV19	once	NA	TRBJ1-3	TGTGCCAGTACGGCAGGGATCTCTGGAAACACCATATATTTT	CASTAGISGNTIYF
TRBV10-3	NA	NA	TRBJ2-7	TGTGCCATCATGTCTGGGCCTGGTAACGAGCAGTACTTC	CAIMSGPGNEQYF
TRBV4-2	NA	NA	TRBJ2-6	TGTGCCAGCAGCCAAGATCTTTCGGGCTCTGGGGCCAACGTCCTGACTTTC	CASSQDLSGSGANVLTF
TRBV20-1	NA	NA	TRBJ1-1	TGCAGTGCCGGGATGAACACTGAAGCTTTCTTT	CSAGMNTEAFF
TRBV18	NA	TRBD1	TRBJ2-3	TGTGCCAGCTCACCGATGGACAGGGGGCTGGAAGATACGCAGTATTTT	CASSPMDRGLEDTQYF
TRBV18	NA	NA	TRBJ2-5	TGTGCCAGCTCAAAGGATCGGGACTTTGAGACCCAGTACTTC	CASSKDRDFETQYF
TRBV27	NA	NA	TRBJ1-5	TGTGCCAGCAGTCCTCCCCATTACGGGGGGAGGACTCAGCCCCAGCATTTT	CASSPPHYGGRTQPQHF
TRBV20-1	NA	NA	TRBJ1-3	TGCAGTGCTAGTCCCCGGGGGGGGCTAAACACCATATATTTT	CSASPRGGLNTIYF
TRBV28	NA	TRBD1	TRBJ2-1	TGTGCCAGCACCTACTTCCAGGGGGACTACAATGAGCAGTTCTTC	CASTYFQGDYNEQFF
TRBV9	NA	NA	TRBJ2-3	TGTGCCAGCAGCGTAGGTGTCTCAGATACGCAGTATTTT	CASSVGVSDTQYF
TRBV12-3/TRBV12-4	NA	NA	TRBJ2-7	TGTGCCAGCAGCCCGGGACACGGCTACGAGCAGTACTTC	CASSPGHGYEQYF
TRBV27	NA	TRBD1	TRBJ1-5	TGTGCCAGCAGAACCACAGGGGCTAGCAATCAGCCCCAGCATTTT	CASRTTGASNQPQHF
TRBV4-3	NA	NA	TRBJ2-3	TGCGCCAGCAGCCAAGTATGGCGGAAAGATACGCAGTATTTT	CASSQVWRKDTQYF
TRBV5-1	NA	NA	TRBJ2-7	TGCGCCAGCAGCTTGGCTCGCGGGGCCACGTCCTACGAGCAGTACTTC	CASSLARGATSYEQYF
TRBV19	NA	TRBD1	TRBJ1-2	TGTGCCAGTATCTCCCCGGGACAGGGCTATGGCTACACCTTC	CASISPGQGYGYTF
TRBV5-1	NA	NA	TRBJ2-1	TGCGCCAGCAGCTTGAGGAGGGCGGGCAATGAGCAGTTCTTC	CASSLRRAGNEQFF
TRBV3-1/TRBV3-2	NA	TRBD1	TRBJ1-1	TGTGCCAGCAGCCATTGGACAGGGGGTTTAACTGAAGCTTTCTTT	CASSHWTGGLTEAFF
TRBV9	NA	TRBD2	TRBJ2-1	TGTGCCAGCAGCGCATTAGCGGGGGGGCTATACAATGAGCAGTTCTTC	CASSALAGGLYNEQFF
TRBV6-1	NA	TRBD1	TRBJ2-7	TGTGCCAGCAGTTATTCGAGGGGGCCCTACGAGCAGTACTTC	CASSYSRGPYEQYF
TRBV7-9	NA	TRBD2	TRBJ2-3	TGTGCCAGCAGCTTCGGACTAGCGGGGGAGACATCGAGGGATACGCAGTATTTT	CASSFGLAGETSRDTQYF
TRBV5-6	NA	NA	TRBJ2-3	TGTGCCAGCAGCTCCCAAAGCACAGATACGCAGTATTTT	CASSSQSTDTQYF
TRBV30	NA	NA	TRBJ2-3	TGTGCCTGGATCCCGGAGATTGGTGGGTTAGATACGCAGTATTTT	CAWIPEIGGLDTQYF
TRBV6-5	NA	NA	TRBJ1-5	TGTGCCAGCAGAGGGGCCTGGGCGCTTTTTCAGCCCCAGCATTTT	CASRGAWALFQPQHF
TRBV30	NA	NA	TRBJ1-4	TGTGCCTGGAGCCAAAGGGAGGGTTTGCAAAGTAAACTGTTTTTT	CAWSQREGLQSKLFF
TRBV30	NA	NA	TRBJ1-6	TGTGCCTGGGGCCGTAATTCACCCCTCCACTTT	CAWGRNSPLHF
TRBV12-5	NA	NA	TRBJ1-4	TGTGCTAGTGGTTTGGTACTAACCAAGGATGAAAAACTGTTTTTT	CASGLVLTKDEKLFF
TRBV6-5	NA	TRBD1	TRBJ2-1	TGTGCCAGCAAACGGACAGGGGATCATGAGCAGTTCTTC	CASKRTGDHEQFF